Listed below are T cell receptor beta chains from one sample, sequenced in a study of blood T cell repertoires in COVID-19. Here immunoSEQ multiplex PCR was the method, and the copy in TCRdb shows in-frame clones only, minus some. Here the sample spans about 160,000 clones, approximately 85% being singletons. The sequenced sample consisted of peripheral blood. The receptors come from a man in his sixties who had recovered from COVID-19. Each CDR3 is given with its conserved first and last residue. Each record gives: D gene, V gene, clone size, J gene, CDR3 protein, CDR3 DNA. D genes are given only for firm matches. Some rows have no size entry. The others give once, few or many, or a class for an expanded clone.

TRBD1	TRBV10-3	-	TRBJ2-1	CAISVESVGTGVNEQFF	TGTGCCATCAGTGTCGAGAGCGTCGGGACAGGGGTGAATGAGCAGTTCTTC
-	TRBV5-1	-	TRBJ2-2	CASSFWAPNTGELFF	TGCGCCAGCAGCTTCTGGGCACCGAACACCGGGGAGCTGTTTTTT
-	TRBV27	-	TRBJ2-2	CASSLWGVGTGELFF	TGTGCCAGCAGTTTATGGGGGGTGGGGACCGGGGAGCTGTTTTTT
TRBD1	TRBV20-1	-	TRBJ1-1	CSSGTAEAFF	TGCAGTTCCGGGACAGCTGAAGCTTTCTTT
-	TRBV6-5	-	TRBJ2-7	CASSLTVISYEQYF	TGTGCCAGCAGTCTGACAGTGATCTCCTACGAGCAGTACTTC
TRBD1	TRBV6-2/TRBV6-3	-	TRBJ2-6	CASTPFRDSFSGANVLTF	TGTGCCAGCACCCCTTTCCGGGACAGCTTCTCTGGGGCCAACGTCCTGACTTTC
TRBD1	TRBV18	once	TRBJ2-2	CASSPGTDVTGELFF	TGTGCCAGCTCACCCGGGACAGACGTCACCGGGGAGCTGTTTTTT
-	TRBV5-1	-	TRBJ1-4	CASSGTPEEKLFF	TGCGCCAGCAGCGGGACACCAGAGGAAAAACTGTTTTTT
TRBD2	TRBV7-7	-	TRBJ2-1	CASSRETSGGGEQFF	TGTGCTAGCAGCCGCGAGACTAGCGGGGGGGGTGAGCAGTTCTTC
TRBD1	TRBV7-7	-	TRBJ2-1	CASSLGTGVQGEQFF	TGTGCTAGCAGCTTAGGGACAGGGGTCCAAGGTGAGCAGTTCTTC
-	TRBV5-6	-	TRBJ2-7	CASRKRVLGGYEQYF	TGTGCCAGCAGAAAACGAGTTCTGGGAGGTTACGAGCAGTACTTC
TRBD1	TRBV5-4	once	TRBJ2-7	CASSQRQGRVSYEQYF	TGTGCCAGCAGCCAAAGACAGGGAAGGGTATCCTACGAGCAGTACTTC
-	TRBV24-1	few	TRBJ2-1	CATSDQRASSYNEQFF	TGTGCCACCAGTGATCAGCGGGCAAGCTCCTACAATGAGCAGTTCTTC
-	TRBV12-3/TRBV12-4	-	TRBJ1-2	CASRDRGEDGYTF	TGTGCCAGCAGAGACCGGGGAGAGGACGGCTACACCTTC
-	TRBV5-1	-	TRBJ1-4	CASSWTSVRATNEKLFF	TGCGCCAGCAGCTGGACCTCCGTCAGGGCAACTAATGAAAAACTGTTTTTT
TRBD1	TRBV7-9	-	TRBJ1-4	CASNRGRDEKLFF	TGTGCCAGCAACAGGGGGCGCGATGAAAAACTGTTTTTT
-	TRBV11-2	-	TRBJ2-3	CASSLGGADLNTQYF	TGTGCCAGCAGCTTAGGCGGGGCCGACCTAAATACGCAGTATTTT
-	TRBV6-6	-	TRBJ1-3	CASRPAGGNTIYF	TGTGCCAGCAGGCCGGCCGGGGGAAACACCATATATTTT
-	TRBV5-6	-	TRBJ1-3	CASSLASGNTIYF	TGTGCCAGCAGCTTGGCGTCTGGAAACACCATATATTTT
-	TRBV7-2	-	TRBJ1-1	CASSLGDGRGNTEAFF	TGTGCCAGCAGCTTGGGGGACGGGCGGGGGAACACTGAAGCTTTCTTT
-	TRBV2	few	TRBJ1-2	CASHRAPYGYTF	TGTGCCAGCCACAGGGCCCCCTATGGCTACACCTTC
-	TRBV29-1	-	TRBJ1-1	CSVGVEGNTEAFF	TGCAGCGTTGGGGTCGAGGGGAACACTGAAGCTTTCTTT
-	TRBV11-1	-	TRBJ2-1	CASSLVGGLQFF	TGTGCCAGCAGCTTAGTGGGGGGGCTGCAGTTCTTC
-	TRBV27	-	TRBJ1-3	CASSLGGSGNTIYF	TGTGCCAGCAGTTTAGGCGGCTCTGGAAACACCATATATTTT
TRBD1	TRBV7-3	-	TRBJ2-1	CASSPSWTGGEQFF	TGTGCCAGCAGCCCCTCCTGGACAGGGGGCGAGCAGTTCTTC
TRBD2	TRBV6-1	-	TRBJ2-5	CASSEGTIVETQYF	TGTGCCAGCAGTGAGGGGACTATTGTCGAGACCCAGTACTTC
TRBD1	TRBV30	-	TRBJ2-5	CAWTTGTGGVETQYF	TGTGCCTGGACGACCGGGACAGGGGGCGTAGAGACCCAGTACTTC
TRBD2	TRBV9	-	TRBJ2-2	CASSGTSGGATGELFF	TGTGCCAGCAGCGGCACTAGCGGGGGGGCGACCGGGGAGCTGTTTTTT
-	TRBV4-1	-	TRBJ2-2	CASSHRVGELFF	TGCGCCAGCAGCCACAGGGTCGGGGAGCTGTTTTTT
-	TRBV19	-	TRBJ1-3	CASSMRGLGSGNTIYF	TGTGCCAGTAGTATGAGGGGACTGGGCTCTGGAAACACCATATATTTT
TRBD1	TRBV7-2	-	TRBJ1-2	CASSSGQVYGYTF	TGTGCCAGCAGCTCGGGACAGGTCTATGGCTACACCTTC
-	TRBV12-3/TRBV12-4	-	TRBJ2-5	CASSDSFQETQYF	TGTGCCAGCAGTGACAGCTTCCAAGAGACCCAGTACTTC
-	TRBV14	-	TRBJ2-7	CASSPMNRYEQYF	TGTGCCAGCAGCCCAATGAATCGGTACGAGCAGTACTTC
-	TRBV29-1	few	TRBJ1-1	CSVVRDEGSEAFF	TGCAGCGTTGTCCGGGATGAGGGCAGTGAAGCTTTCTTT
TRBD1	TRBV18	-	TRBJ2-7	CASSQTQHGTGGDEQYF	TGTGCCAGCTCACAAACCCAACACGGGACAGGGGGCGACGAGCAGTACTTC
TRBD1	TRBV6-5	-	TRBJ2-5	CASRTGQGETQYF	TGTGCCAGCAGAACGGGACAGGGTGAGACCCAGTACTTC